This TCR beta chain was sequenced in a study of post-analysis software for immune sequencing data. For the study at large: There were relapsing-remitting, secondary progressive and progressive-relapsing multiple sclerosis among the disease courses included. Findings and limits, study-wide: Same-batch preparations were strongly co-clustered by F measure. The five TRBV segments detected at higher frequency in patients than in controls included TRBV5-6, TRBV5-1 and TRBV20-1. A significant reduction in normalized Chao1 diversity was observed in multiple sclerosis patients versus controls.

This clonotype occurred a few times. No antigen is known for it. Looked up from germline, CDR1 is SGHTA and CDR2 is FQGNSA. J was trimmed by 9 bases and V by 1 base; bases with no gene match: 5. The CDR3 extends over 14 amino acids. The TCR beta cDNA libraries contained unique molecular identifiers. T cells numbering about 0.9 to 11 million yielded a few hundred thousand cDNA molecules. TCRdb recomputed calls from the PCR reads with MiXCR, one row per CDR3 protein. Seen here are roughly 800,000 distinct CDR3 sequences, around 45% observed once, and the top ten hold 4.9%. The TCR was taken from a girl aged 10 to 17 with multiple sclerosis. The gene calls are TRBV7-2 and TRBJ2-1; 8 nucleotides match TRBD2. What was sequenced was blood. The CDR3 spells CASSLVSGGTEQFF. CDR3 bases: TGTGCCAGCAGCTTAGTTTCGGGAGGGACTGAGCAGTTCTTC.